The 8 T cell receptor beta chains below come from one sample, sequenced in a study of cytomegalovirus exposure and HLA in healthy donors. The method was immunoSEQ multiplex PCR; TCRdb's version includes in-frame clones alone and lacks a portion of them. Found here are around 300,000 clones, nearly 90% of them singletons; the top ten hold more than 0.95%. The sequenced material came from PBMCs. The receptor set was obtained from a man between 25 and 39 years old in good health and CMV-seronegative.

CDR3 in amino acids: CASSESATFNYGYTF. DNA of the CDR3: TGCGCCAGCAGTGAGTCGGCGACTTTTAACTATGGCTACACCTTC. The rearrangement uses TRBV10-2 and TRBJ1-2; D is undetermined. This CDR3 is 15 amino acids long. Germline CDR1 is WSHSY and CDR2 is SAAADI. V lost 0 bases, J lost 1 base, and 9 bases lay in between.

The chain couples TRBV19 to TRBJ2-2; 7 bases map to TRBD2. V lost 7 bases to trimming and J lost 5 bases; unmatched junction nucleotides: 4. The length of the CDR3 is 13 residues. Germline V gives CDR1 LNHDA, CDR2 SQIVND (reference sequence). CDR3 protein: CASTGGGTGELFF. The CDR3, as DNA: TGTGCCAGTACGGGGGGTGGTACCGGGGAGCTGTTTTTT. Looking up the rest from reference TRBV19 and TRBJ2-2 gives the full variable domain: DGGITQSPKYLFRKEGQNVTLSCEQNLNHDAMYWYRQDPGQGLRLIYYSQIVNDFQKGDIAEGYSVSREKKESFPLTVTSAQKNPTAFYLCASTGGGTGELFFGEGSRLTVL.

The V and J genes are TRBV10-3 and TRBJ1-1; 7 bases are a match to TRBD1. Germline CDR1 is ENHRY and CDR2 is SYGVKD. V shed 10 bases, J shed 1 base, and the junction held 12 bases outside the gene matches. This CDR3 has 15 amino acids. CDR3 amino acids: CATVRQGRGNTEAFF. The CDR3 DNA reads TGTGCCACCGTCCGACAGGGCAGGGGGAACACTGAAGCTTTCTTT.

V is TRBV6-5 and J is TRBJ1-4; TRBD1 matches at 9 bases. The J segment lost 8 bases and the V segment lost 6 bases, leaving 10 bases of the junction unmatched. The CDR3 is 15 amino acids. Germline V gene sequence: CDR1 MNHEY, CDR2 SVGAGI. The CDR3 here is CASSSGGTGYEKLFF. Written as DNA, the CDR3 is TGTGCCAGCAGCTCAGGGGGGACAGGGTACGAAAAACTGTTTTTT.

J is TRBJ2-1 and V is TRBV7-2; 11 bases line up with TRBD2. With 6 bases clipped from V and 10 bases from J, the junction kept 14 bases outside the gene matches. Looked up from germline, CDR1 is SGHTA and CDR2 is FQGNSA. The CDR3 extends over 16 amino acids. CDR3 sequence (DNA): TGTGCCAGCAGTCCTGGTGGTAGCGGGGGGGCCGGGGAGCAGTTCTTC. This translates into CASSPGGSGGAGEQFF.

The chain carries TRBV7-2 and TRBJ1-4; TRBD1 matches at 10 bases. The germline V gene has CDR1 SGHTA and CDR2 FQGNSA. Trimming removed 1 base from V and 5 bases from J; junction bases left unmatched: 4. This CDR3 region has 16 residues. In DNA, the CDR3 is TGTGCCAGCAGCTTAGGGGGACAGGGGAAGAATGAAAAACTGTTTTTT. It yields the protein CASSLGGQGKNEKLFF.

The J gene is TRBJ2-5, the V gene TRBV7-2; 9 bases are a match to TRBD2. The CDR3 has 18 residues. Trimming at V came to 1 base and at J to 5 bases, leaving 14 bases not matched to a gene. From germline, CDR1 is SGHTA and CDR2 FQGNSA. CDR3: CASSLGIEVRGGKETQYF. The CDR3 bases are TGTGCCAGCAGCTTAGGGATTGAGGTGCGGGGGGGGAAGGAGACCCAGTACTTC.

To note about this clone: This CDR3 is also generated by other DNA sequences in the sample. V usage is TRBV19 and J usage is TRBJ1-1, with 10 bases matching TRBD1. Unmatched junction bases numbered 2, after V lost 6 bases and J lost 4 bases. Per germline, CDR1 LNHDA and CDR2 SQIVND (reference sequence). The CDR3 contains 13 residues. Here the CDR3 reads CASRRQGATEAFF. The CDR3 bases are TGTGCCAGTAGACGACAGGGGGCCACTGAAGCTTTCTTT.